This T cell receptor beta chain was profiled in a study of T cell clonality in common variable immunodeficiency. Study-wide findings and caveats: Fewer deletions and N-nucleotide insertions were reportedly seen in common variable immunodeficiency TCR beta sequences.

TCRdb's copy holds only in-frame clones and misses some; the assay was immunoSEQ multiplex PCR. The repertoire consists of under 60,000 clones, none detected only once. Germline V gives CDR1 MGHRA, CDR2 YSYEKL. V was cut by 0 bases and J by 4 bases, with 13 bases left in between. The CDR3 spans 15 residues. This clone was counted many times. Its antigen is currently unknown. Read sequence stops 3 residues before the CDR3 end, and the germline J gene provides the missing end. The chain combines TRBV4-1 with TRBJ2-7; the D gene is possibly TRBD1 (5 bases). The receptor comes from a person between 18 and 69 years old in good health. Sequencing was done on a sample of peripheral blood mononuclear cells. The CDR3 region is CASSQDHDRGYEQYF. Incomplete CDR3 DNA: TGCGCCAGCAGCCAAGATCACGACAGAGGTTACGAG.